This T cell receptor beta chain stems from a study of tumor and adjacent non-tumor tissue in lung cancer. General study results and limits: In normal lung, the top 100 clones were significantly more dominant than in tumor.

The library came from three nested PCR rounds adapted from ARM-PCR protocols. A single record per CDR3 protein comes from TCRdb applying MiXCR to the multiplex PCR reads. The sample has fewer than 120,000 distinct CDR3 sequences, 84% seen once. No cell sorting was done before RNA was extracted from the tissue. The CDR3 is 13 amino acids. CDR1 and CDR2 from the germline V gene are MNHNS and SASEGT. Trimming took 8 bases from V and 0 from J, leaving 5 bases between them. In its sample, this clonotype ranks as medium-sized. Antigen: not known. This clonotype was obtained from an older man with non-small cell lung cancer. The specimen was lung tumor tissue. The chain couples TRBV6-1 to TRBJ2-6; D remains unclear. CDR3 coding DNA: TGTGCCAGCGGGCACTCTGGGGCCAACGTCCTGACTTTC. Protein product: CASGHSGANVLTF.